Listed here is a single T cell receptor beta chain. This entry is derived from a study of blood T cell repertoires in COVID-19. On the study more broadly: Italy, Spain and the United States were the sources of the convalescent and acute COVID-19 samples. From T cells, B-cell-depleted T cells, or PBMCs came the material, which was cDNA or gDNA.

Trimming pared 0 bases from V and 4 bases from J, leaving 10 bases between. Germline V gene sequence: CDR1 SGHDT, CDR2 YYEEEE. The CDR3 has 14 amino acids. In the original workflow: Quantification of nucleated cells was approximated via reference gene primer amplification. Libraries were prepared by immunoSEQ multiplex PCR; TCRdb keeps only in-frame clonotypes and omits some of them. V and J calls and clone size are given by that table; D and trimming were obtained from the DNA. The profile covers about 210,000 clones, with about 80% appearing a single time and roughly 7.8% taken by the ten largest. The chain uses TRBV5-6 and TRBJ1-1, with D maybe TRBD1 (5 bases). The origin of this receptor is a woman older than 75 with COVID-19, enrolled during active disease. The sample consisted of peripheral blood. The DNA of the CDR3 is TGTGCCAGCAGCTTGGCCGGGGGTGGCACTGAAGCTTTCTTT. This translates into CASSLAGGGTEAFF.